These T cell receptor beta chains were read from a single sample in a study of blood T cell repertoires in COVID-19. The assay was immunoSEQ multiplex PCR, and TCRdb's table has in-frame clones only and misses some. The table shows tens of thousands of clones, with approximately 90% occurring only once. The sample taken for sequencing was peripheral blood. The source of these receptors is a man aged 60-69 years with active COVID-19. Both conserved end residues are trimmed from each CDR3.

j_call v_call cdr3_aa
TRBJ1-6 TRBV5-1 ASSLVGGRGGNSPLH
TRBJ1-4 TRBV6-5 ASRRNRASNEKLF
TRBJ2-2 TRBV9 ASMDRAGGELF
TRBJ2-5 TRBV10-3 AISVNLGGGETQY
TRBJ2-6 TRBV9 ASNRAGANVLT
TRBJ2-7 TRBV19 ASSISASGVPYEQY
TRBJ2-5 TRBV7-3 ASSYLAGRGTQY
TRBJ2-5 TRBV3-1/TRBV3-2 ASSQVRTSGGWETQY
TRBJ2-5 TRBV5-1 ASSSLQETQY
TRBJ1-1 TRBV5-1 ASSPPQGGNTEAF
TRBJ2-3 TRBV15 ATSTWTGRVDTDTQY
TRBJ1-5 TRBV28 ASSPTGVGNQPQH
TRBJ2-7 TRBV4-1 ASSRSTGGYEQY
TRBJ2-3 TRBV18 ASSPRTGRDTQY
TRBJ1-2 TRBV11-2 ASSLGGEGYT
TRBJ2-7 TRBV6-6 ASSSPGGEQY
TRBJ2-7 TRBV25-1 ASGGPFYEQY
TRBJ1-3 TRBV4-1 ASSQDRTGERAGNTIY
TRBJ1-5 TRBV28 AIWGRNQPQH
TRBJ2-1 TRBV11-2 ASSSPPEQF
TRBJ2-1 TRBV5-4 ASSPRTSGGVEQF
TRBJ1-2 TRBV4-2 ASSQEGAVEGYT
TRBJ1-6 TRBV18 ASSQDRGPNNSPLH
TRBJ1-2 TRBV5-1 ASSLSGGNGYT
TRBJ2-3 TRBV7-2 ASSFDRGLGTDTQY
TRBJ2-7 TRBV12-5 ASGLPQGQAYEQY
TRBJ1-1 TRBV6-5 ASTQGADNTEAF
TRBJ2-3 TRBV5-4 ASSSHSGGTTDTQY
TRBJ1-4 TRBV10-2 ASGGTGNEKLF
TRBJ2-7 TRBV27 ASSFGQGLYEQY
TRBJ2-5 TRBV7-3 ASSQNPRETQY
TRBJ2-3 TRBV27 ATSGLAGGFRTDTQY
TRBJ2-2 TRBV5-4 ASSWTGRTGELF
TRBJ2-7 TRBV7-2 ASSLVAGTLNEQY
TRBJ1-6 TRBV11-2 ASSLSEGGKPLH
TRBJ1-6 TRBV7-3 ASSLDWNNSPLH
TRBJ1-2 TRBV9 ASRGGLGDRGIDGYT
TRBJ2-7 TRBV12-3/TRBV12-4 ASSLEGLYEQY
TRBJ1-1 TRBV28 ASPRGRGGLGTEAF
TRBJ1-1 TRBV12-5 ASGGGVAYTEAF
TRBJ1-2 TRBV3-1/TRBV3-2 ASSQRSIHPGYT
TRBJ1-1 TRBV11-2 ASSPPGQGLNTEAF
TRBJ1-6 TRBV29-1 SVGQGSDSPLH
TRBJ2-1 TRBV7-9 ASSFSGGNEQF
TRBJ2-6 TRBV3-1/TRBV3-2 AARQTSSGANVLT
TRBJ2-1 TRBV5-4 ASSFTRAVSEQF
TRBJ2-6 TRBV6-5 ASRAGGSGANVLT
TRBJ2-3 TRBV5-5 ASSLEGGVDTQY
TRBJ2-3 TRBV9 ASSAGTSSDTQY
TRBJ2-7 TRBV3-1/TRBV3-2 ASSQGSWTLPIYEQY
TRBJ2-7 TRBV18 ASFRRGLAVRGYEQY
TRBJ2-7 TRBV5-8 ASSLTYGGLRDRGSYEQY
TRBJ1-1 TRBV28 ASSTSGGGTEAF
TRBJ2-1 TRBV7-2 ASSWPTSGGVKDEQF